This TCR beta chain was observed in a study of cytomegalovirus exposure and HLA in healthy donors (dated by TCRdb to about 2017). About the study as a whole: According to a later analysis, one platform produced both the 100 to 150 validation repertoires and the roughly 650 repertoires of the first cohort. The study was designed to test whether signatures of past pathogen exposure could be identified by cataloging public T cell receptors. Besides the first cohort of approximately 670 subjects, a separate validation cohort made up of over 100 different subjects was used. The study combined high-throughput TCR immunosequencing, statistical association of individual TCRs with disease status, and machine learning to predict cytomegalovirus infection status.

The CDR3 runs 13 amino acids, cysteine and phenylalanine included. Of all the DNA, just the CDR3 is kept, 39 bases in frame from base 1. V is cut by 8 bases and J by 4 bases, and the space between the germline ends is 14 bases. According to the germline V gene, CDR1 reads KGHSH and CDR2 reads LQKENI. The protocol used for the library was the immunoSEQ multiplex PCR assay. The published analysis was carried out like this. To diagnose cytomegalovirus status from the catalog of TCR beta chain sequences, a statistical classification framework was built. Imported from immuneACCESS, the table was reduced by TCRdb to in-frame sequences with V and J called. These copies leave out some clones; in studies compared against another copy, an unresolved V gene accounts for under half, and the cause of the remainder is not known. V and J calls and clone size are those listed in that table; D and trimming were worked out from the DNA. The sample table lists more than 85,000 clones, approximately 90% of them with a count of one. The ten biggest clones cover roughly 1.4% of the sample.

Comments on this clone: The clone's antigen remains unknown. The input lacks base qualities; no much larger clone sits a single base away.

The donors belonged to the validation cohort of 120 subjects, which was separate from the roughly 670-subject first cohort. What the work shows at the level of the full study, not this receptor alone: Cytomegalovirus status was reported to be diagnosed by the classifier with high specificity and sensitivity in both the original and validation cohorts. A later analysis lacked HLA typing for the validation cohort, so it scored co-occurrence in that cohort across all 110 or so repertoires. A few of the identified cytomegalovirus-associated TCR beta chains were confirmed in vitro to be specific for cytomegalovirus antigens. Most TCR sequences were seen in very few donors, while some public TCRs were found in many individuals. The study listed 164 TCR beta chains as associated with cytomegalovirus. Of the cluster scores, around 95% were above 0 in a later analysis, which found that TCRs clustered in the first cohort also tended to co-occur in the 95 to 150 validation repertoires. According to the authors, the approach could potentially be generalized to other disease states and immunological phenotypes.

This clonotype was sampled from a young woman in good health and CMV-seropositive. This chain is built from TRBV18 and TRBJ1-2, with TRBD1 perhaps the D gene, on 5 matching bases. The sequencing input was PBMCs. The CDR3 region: CASKRQIPYGYTF. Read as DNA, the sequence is TGTGCCAGCAAACGACAGATACCCTATGGCTACACCTTC.